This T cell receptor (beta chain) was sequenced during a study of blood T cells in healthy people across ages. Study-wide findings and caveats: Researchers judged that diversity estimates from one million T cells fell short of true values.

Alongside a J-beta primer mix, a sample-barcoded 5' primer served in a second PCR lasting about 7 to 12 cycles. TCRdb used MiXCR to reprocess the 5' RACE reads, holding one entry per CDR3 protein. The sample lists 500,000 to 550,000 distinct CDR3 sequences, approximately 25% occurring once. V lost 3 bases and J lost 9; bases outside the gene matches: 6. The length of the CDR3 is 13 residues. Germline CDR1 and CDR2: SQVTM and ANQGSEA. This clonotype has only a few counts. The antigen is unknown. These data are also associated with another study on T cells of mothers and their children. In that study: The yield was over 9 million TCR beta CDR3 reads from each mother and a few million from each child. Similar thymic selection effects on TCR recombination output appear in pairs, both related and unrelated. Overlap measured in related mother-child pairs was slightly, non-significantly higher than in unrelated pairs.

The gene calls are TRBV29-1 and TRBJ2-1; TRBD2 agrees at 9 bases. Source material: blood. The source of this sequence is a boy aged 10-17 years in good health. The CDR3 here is CSVEVSGGGEQFF. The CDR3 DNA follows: TGCAGCGTTGAGGTTAGCGGGGGTGGTGAGCAGTTCTTC.